Presented here are 30 T cell receptor beta chains from one specimen sequenced in a study of T cell clones after liver transplantation. The data were produced by immunoSEQ multiplex PCR, yet TCRdb's version contains in-frame clones alone and is incomplete. Counted here are around 43,000 clones, about 86% occurring once; the ten biggest clones make up roughly 2.7%. Sequences were derived from CD4+ T cells from blood, sampled 24 months after liver transplant. These TCRs come from a human patient who received a liver transplant. The graft donor may have given rise to some T cells.

The V call is TRBV27, the J call TRBJ2-7; 7 positions agree with TRBD1. Per germline, CDR1 MNHEY and CDR2 SMNVEV (reference sequence). V was pared by 5 bases and J by 6 bases, with 4 bases of the junction left unmatched. The CDR3 runs 12 residues. DNA of the CDR3: TGTGCCAGCAGTACAAGACAGGGCGAGCAGTACTTC. Translated: CASSTRQGEQYF.

The rearrangement joins TRBV14 to TRBJ2-3; TRBD2 matches 9 bases. The CDR3 totals 17 residues. The germline V gene encodes CDR1 SGHDN and CDR2 FVKESK. The V and J ends lost 0 bases and 1 base, in that order; junction bases with no gene match: 5. The CDR3 here is CASSQDRLAGRTDTQYF. CDR3 nucleotides: TGTGCCAGCAGCCAAGATCGGCTAGCGGGACGCACAGATACGCAGTATTTT.

This clone appeared once. V gene TRBV5-4 combines with J gene TRBJ2-7, with D possibly being TRBD1 (6 bases). V dropped 0 bases and J dropped 0 bases, with 13 bases sitting between them. Germline V CDR1 and CDR2: SGHNT, YYREEE (reference sequence). The CDR3 is 16 residues long. Here the CDR3 DNA reads TGTGCCAGCAGCTTGGGGGGGCTGGGGTACTCCTACGAGCAGTACTTC. It encodes CASSLGGLGYSYEQYF.

The V call is TRBV7-2, the J call TRBJ1-4; 8 nucleotides line up with TRBD1. The CDR3 sequence is 14 residues long. CDR1 is SGHTA, CDR2 FQGNSA, per germline. Trimming removed 5 bases from V and 4 bases from J; junction bases left unmatched: 3. For the CDR3, the DNA is TGTGCCAGCAGCCGGACAGGGTTTAATGAAAAACTGTTTTTT. Translating it yields CASSRTGFNEKLFF.

This clone was recorded only once. This chain links TRBV2 with TRBJ2-5; 13 bases fit TRBD2. CDR3 length equals 17 residues. Germline V gene data show CDR1 as SNHLY and CDR2 as FYNNEI. The trim removed 6 bases at V and 0 bases at J, leaving 7 bases unmatched. The CDR3 nucleotides are TGTGCCAGCAGAACTAGCGGGGGGGCCTCCAACCAAGAGACCCAGTACTTC. Translation: CASRTSGGASNQETQYF.

The V gene is TRBV7-6, the J gene TRBJ2-3, with 13 nucleotides matching TRBD2. Trimming removed 5 bases from V and 7 bases from J; junction bases left unmatched: 18. The CDR3 sequence is 19 residues long. Germline V lookup: CDR1 SGHVS, CDR2 FNYEAQ. The CDR3 DNA reads TGTGCCAGCAGCCCTCGACTAGCGGGAGGATCGGGGGGGCAAAATACGCAGTATTTT. It specifies CASSPRLAGGSGGQNTQYF.

The chain links TRBV29-1 to TRBJ2-4; possible D gene TRBD1, 5 bases. CDR3 length: 12 amino acids. From germline, CDR1 is SQVTM and CDR2 ANQGSEA. V lost 5 bases and J 8 bases, leaving 13 bases between the germline ends. This chain's CDR3 is CSVSVQDHIQYF. CDR3 in DNA: TGCAGCGTTTCGGTACAGGATCACATTCAGTACTTC.

The chain uses TRBV27 and TRBJ1-3, with D possibly being TRBD1 (6 bases). The CDR3 covers 15 residues. Germline assignment: CDR1 MNHEY and CDR2 SMNVEV (reference sequence). Trimming took 6 bases from V and 4 from J, leaving 16 bases between them. The CDR3 DNA follows: TGTGCCAGCAGGAAGACAGGTATTTTCGGAAACACCATATATTTT. Its translation: CASRKTGIFGNTIYF.

This sequence joins TRBV4-1 and TRBJ2-3; D is possibly TRBD2 (6 bases). This CDR3 has 19 residues. V lost 0 bases, J lost 6 bases, and 25 bases lay in between. Germline V gives CDR1 MGHRA, CDR2 YSYEKL. CDR3 sequence: CASSQERGTGIPGADTQYF. CDR3 bases: TGCGCCAGCAGCCAAGAGCGGGGAACGGGAATACCCGGGGCTGATACGCAGTATTTT.

CDR3 region: CASSRTRSYEQYF. The CDR3 DNA reads TGTGCCAGCAGCCGGACTCGTTCCTACGAGCAGTACTTC. The J gene is TRBJ2-7, the V gene TRBV7-2, with a possible D match to TRBD2 (5 bases). This CDR3 comprises 13 residues. V lost 5 bases to trimming and J lost 1 base, with 9 bases between them. Per germline, CDR1 SGHTA and CDR2 FQGNSA.

J is TRBJ1-5 and V is TRBV15, with unresolved D. V gave up 2 bases and J gave up 0 bases, with 11 bases separating them. The CDR3 is made up of 16 amino acids. Germline V gene data show CDR1 as LNHNV and CDR2 as YYDKDF (reference sequence). In DNA, the CDR3 is TGTGCCACCAGCAGAAGCCTGGAAGATAGCAATCAGCCCCAGCATTTT. Residues: CATSRSLEDSNQPQHF. Filled out from reference TRBV15 and TRBJ1-5, the complete variable domain reads DAMVIQNPRYQVTQFGKPVTLSCSQTLNHNVMYWYQQKSSQAPKLLFHYYDKDFNNEADTPDNFQSRRPNTSFCFLDIRSPGLGDTAMYLCATSRSLEDSNQPQHFGDGTRLSIL.

The V and J genes are TRBV28 and TRBJ1-1, with D perhaps matching TRBD1 (5 bases). The CDR3 is 13 amino acids. V dropped 6 bases and J dropped 11 bases, with 19 bases sitting between them. CDR1 and CDR2 (germline): MDHEN, SYDVKM. The DNA for the CDR3 is TGTGCCAGCAGCGGAGGGGCACTGTGGATGGCTTTCTTT. This codes for CASSGGALWMAFF. The full variable domain, its missing parts supplied by reference TRBV28 and TRBJ1-1, is DVKVTQSSRYLVKRTGEKVFLECVQDMDHENMFWYRQDPGLGLRLIYFSYDVKMKEKGDIPEGYSVSREKKERFSLILESASTNQTSMYLCASSGGALWMAFFGQGTRLTVV.

The chain employs TRBV7-2 and TRBJ1-2; 7 bases line up with TRBD1. This CDR3 comprises 13 residues. The germline V gene encodes CDR1 SGHTA and CDR2 FQGNSA. V lost 2 bases, J lost 8 bases, and 5 bases stayed unmatched. The CDR3, as DNA: TGTGCCAGCAGCTTAACCCGACAGGGAGGCTACACCTTC. Encoded protein: CASSLTRQGGYTF.

The chain recombines TRBV19 with TRBJ1-1; D perhaps matches TRBD1 (6 bases). The ends were cut back, 0 bases at V and 7 bases at J, with 12 bases in the middle. This CDR3 is 14 amino acids long. Germline V gives CDR1 LNHDA, CDR2 SQIVND (reference sequence). Here the CDR3 reads CASSIEDRLGEAFF. In DNA, the CDR3 is TGTGCCAGTAGTATAGAGGACAGACTGGGTGAAGCTTTCTTT.

With regard to this clone: Other DNA sequences in the sample encode the same CDR3. The chain carries TRBV19 and TRBJ2-2, with a weak D call TRBD1 (6 bases). Germline V gene lookup returns CDR1 LNHDA and CDR2 SQIVND (reference sequence). This CDR3 comprises 14 residues. Trimming took 5 bases from V and 7 from J, leaving 14 bases between them. The chain's CDR3 is CASSSQGRSGELFF. CDR3 bases: TGTGCCAGTAGTTCTCAGGGGCGGAGCGGGGAGCTGTTTTTT.

This clone was detected only a few times. The chain combines TRBV7-8 with TRBJ1-6; D gene uncertain. Germline V gene lookup returns CDR1 SGHVS and CDR2 FQNEAQ. The V gene lost 5 bases and the J gene lost 0 bases, with 11 bases spanning the gap. This CDR3 spans 16 amino acids. The CDR3 nucleotides read TGTGCCAGCAGCCCAGCCGGGTTCTCCTATAATTCACCCCTCCACTTT. As protein: CASSPAGFSYNSPLHF.

The table lists this clone with a count of one. V gene TRBV18 combines with J gene TRBJ1-5; D gene ambiguous. The CDR3 contains 13 residues. Germline loops: CDR1 KGHSH, CDR2 LQKENI. Trimming took off 3 bases at V and 3 bases at J, with 6 bases between the two ends. The CDR3 coding sequence is TGTGCCAGCTCACCTGACAACAATCAGCCCCAGCATTTT. Residues: CASSPDNNQPQHF.

The chain carries TRBV29-1 and TRBJ2-7; TRBD2 might be the D (5 bases). The CDR3 runs 15 residues. Germline loops: CDR1 SQVTM, CDR2 ANQGSEA. V lost 6 bases to trimming and J lost 4 bases, with 22 bases between them. The CDR3 region is CSVLRSGLAAYEQYF. The CDR3 bases are TGCAGCGTCTTGCGTTCTGGACTGGCGGCATACGAGCAGTACTTC.

DNA of the CDR3: TGTGCCAGCAGTTTAAGCGGGAGGGCGACCGGGGAGCTGTTTTTT. This gives the protein CASSLSGRATGELFF. The chain links TRBV27 to TRBJ2-2, with 10 bases fitting TRBD2. V lost 2 bases and J lost 5; bases outside the gene matches: 2. The germline V gene encodes CDR1 MNHEY and CDR2 SMNVEV (reference sequence). The CDR3 consists of 15 residues.

The chain is built from TRBV2 and TRBJ1-5; D is unresolved. From germline, CDR1 is SNHLY and CDR2 FYNNEI. The V and J ends lost 6 bases and 1 base respectively, with 10 bases between them. There are 14 residues in the CDR3. CDR3 sequence reads: CASRSDPSNQPQHF. In nucleotides, the CDR3 is TGTGCCAGCAGATCGGACCCCAGCAATCAGCCCCAGCATTTT.

The CDR3 DNA sequence: TGTGCCAGCAGCTTAGCCTGGACGGCTGGGGGCTACACCTTC. Its protein product is CASSLAWTAGGYTF. J is TRBJ1-2 and V is TRBV7-2; no definite D call. With 0 bases removed from V and 8 bases from J, the gap between germline ends came to 13 bases. Germline values: CDR1 SGHTA, CDR2 FQGNSA. The CDR3 is 14 residues long. The full variable domain, rest sourced from reference TRBV7-2 and TRBJ1-2, is GAGVSQSPSNKVTEKGKDVELRCDPISGHTALYWYRQSLGQGLEFLIYFQGNSAPDKSGLPSDRFSAERTGGSVSTLTIQRTQQEDSAVYLCASSLAWTAGGYTFGSGTRLTVV.

This chain uses TRBV11-2 with TRBJ2-1; 12 bases agree with TRBD2. Germline V gene sequence: CDR1 SGHAT, CDR2 FQNNGV. The CDR3 length is 18 residues. The trim removed 5 bases at V and 5 bases at J, leaving 13 bases unmatched. The CDR3 nucleotides read TGTGCCAGCAGCCCCCTTGCTACTAGCGGGAGGACCCACAATGAGCAGTTCTTC. Residues: CASSPLATSGRTHNEQFF.

The gene calls are TRBV28 and TRBJ1-6, with D possibly TRBD1 on 6 matching bases. Trimming stripped 6 bases from V and 6 bases from J, with 15 bases between. This CDR3 is 15 amino acids long. Germline V gene lookup returns CDR1 MDHEN and CDR2 SYDVKM. This CDR3 reads CASSERRGGNSPLHF. In DNA, the CDR3 is TGTGCCAGCAGCGAGCGCAGGGGCGGTAATTCACCCCTCCACTTT. Full variable domain (remainder filled in from reference TRBV28 and TRBJ1-6): DVKVTQSSRYLVKRTGEKVFLECVQDMDHENMFWYRQDPGLGLRLIYFSYDVKMKEKGDIPEGYSVSREKKERFSLILESASTNQTSMYLCASSERRGGNSPLHFGNGTRLTVT.

This clone was seen only a few times. The CDR3 here is CASSIGLAGVGTDTQYF. The DNA for the CDR3 is TGTGCCAGCAGCATCGGACTAGCGGGAGTAGGAACAGATACGCAGTATTTT. The gene calls are TRBV9 and TRBJ2-3, with 13 bases that match TRBD2. The germline V gene encodes CDR1 SGDLS and CDR2 YYNGEE. V gave up 4 bases and J gave up 3 bases; unmatched junction bases: 8. The CDR3 loop spans 17 amino acids.

The genes are TRBV11-2 and TRBJ2-3; D gene uncertain. Germline V gene lookup returns CDR1 SGHAT and CDR2 FQNNGV. The CDR3 is 15 amino acids. Trimming shortened V by 0 bases and J by 2 bases, and 9 bases separated the two germline ends. CDR3 region: CASSLETQPTDTQYF. CDR3 nucleotide sequence: TGTGCCAGCAGCTTAGAGACTCAACCCACAGATACGCAGTATTTT.

This clone came up once. This chain links TRBV9 with TRBJ2-1, with unresolved D. Trimming took 4 bases from V and 5 from J, leaving 16 bases between them. The CDR3 has 15 residues. CDR1 and CDR2 from the germline V gene are SGDLS and YYNGEE. The CDR3 DNA sequence: TGTGCCAGCAGCCTTTCCCCCTTTCCAGACAATGAGCAGTTCTTC. Amino acids: CASSLSPFPDNEQFF.

The chain is built from TRBV9 and TRBJ1-5; a weak D match, TRBD1 (5 bases). CDR1 and CDR2 (germline): SGDLS, YYNGEE. This CDR3 region has 15 residues. V gave up 0 bases and J gave up 15 bases, with 22 bases separating them. CDR3 in amino acids: CASSVGVGRAELRHF. The CDR3 DNA is TGTGCCAGCAGCGTAGGGGTGGGCAGGGCTGAGCTGAGGCATTTT.

V usage is TRBV19 and J usage is TRBJ1-5; no clear D gene. Trimming shortened V by 7 bases and J by 4 bases, and 11 bases separated the two germline ends. Germline CDR1 and CDR2: LNHDA and SQIVND (reference sequence). The CDR3 extends over 13 amino acids. The CDR3 protein is CASTWTENQPQHF. The CDR3 coding sequence is TGTGCCAGTACGTGGACGGAGAATCAGCCCCAGCATTTT.

The chain recombines TRBV18 with TRBJ2-3, with 13 bases that match TRBD2. Unmatched junction bases numbered 9, after V lost 3 bases and J lost 6 bases. Germline loops: CDR1 KGHSH, CDR2 LQKENI. There are 17 residues in the CDR3. In DNA form, the CDR3 reads TGTGCCAGCTCACCCCGGACTAGCGGGGGAAGTAAGGATACGCAGTATTTT. This sequence encodes CASSPRTSGGSKDTQYF. Filled out from reference TRBV18 and TRBJ2-3, the complete variable domain reads NAGVMQNPRHLVRRRGQEARLRCSPMKGHSHVYWYRQLPEEGLKFMVYLQKENIIDESGMPKERFSAEFPKEGPSILRIQQVVRGDSAAYFCASSPRTSGGSKDTQYFGPGTRLTVL.

This rearrangement joins TRBV15 to TRBJ1-2; 7 bases are shared with TRBD1. This CDR3 is built from 15 residues. CDR1 and CDR2 from the germline V gene are LNHNV and YYDKDF (reference sequence). The trim removed 0 bases at V and 6 bases at J, leaving 7 bases unmatched. The CDR3 DNA sequence: TGTGCCACCAGCAGAGAGTCGACAGGGCCTCATGGCTACACCTTC. Protein sequence: CATSRESTGPHGYTF.